The sequence of this TCR beta chain was determined in a study of OX40 agonist ivuxolimab in advanced cancers. Background on the study: Ivuxolimab doses were 0.01, 0.1, 0.3, 1.5, 3 or 10 mg/kg every 2 weeks. Three patients had partial responses: one hepatocellular carcinoma, two cutaneous melanoma.

TCRdb's copy holds only in-frame clones and misses some; the assay was immunoSEQ multiplex PCR. The repertoire consists of 96,000 or so clones, with 70% to 85% occurring once and the leading ten covering less than 6%. Whole-study findings and limits: The 0.1-3.0 mg/kg partial responders had among the lowest clonal expansion. Mean expanded clone counts were higher in CD8+ than CD4+ T cells.

V was trimmed by 0 bases and J by 0 bases, leaving 11 bases between them. CDR3 length: 16 residues. The germline CDR1 and CDR2 sequences are SGHVS and FQNEAQ. Note on this clone: Antigen: not known.

The chain combines TRBV7-8 with TRBJ2-5; no clear D gene. The origin of this receptor is an adult with an advanced solid tumor such as melanoma, head and neck, liver or kidney cancer. The sequenced sample was CD4+ or CD8+ T cells sorted from blood, obtained in a trial of the OX40 agonist ivuxolimab. The CDR3 bases are TGTGCCAGCAGCTTAGCGGAACAGATGTACCAAGAGACCCAGTACTTC. It codes for CASSLAEQMYQETQYF.